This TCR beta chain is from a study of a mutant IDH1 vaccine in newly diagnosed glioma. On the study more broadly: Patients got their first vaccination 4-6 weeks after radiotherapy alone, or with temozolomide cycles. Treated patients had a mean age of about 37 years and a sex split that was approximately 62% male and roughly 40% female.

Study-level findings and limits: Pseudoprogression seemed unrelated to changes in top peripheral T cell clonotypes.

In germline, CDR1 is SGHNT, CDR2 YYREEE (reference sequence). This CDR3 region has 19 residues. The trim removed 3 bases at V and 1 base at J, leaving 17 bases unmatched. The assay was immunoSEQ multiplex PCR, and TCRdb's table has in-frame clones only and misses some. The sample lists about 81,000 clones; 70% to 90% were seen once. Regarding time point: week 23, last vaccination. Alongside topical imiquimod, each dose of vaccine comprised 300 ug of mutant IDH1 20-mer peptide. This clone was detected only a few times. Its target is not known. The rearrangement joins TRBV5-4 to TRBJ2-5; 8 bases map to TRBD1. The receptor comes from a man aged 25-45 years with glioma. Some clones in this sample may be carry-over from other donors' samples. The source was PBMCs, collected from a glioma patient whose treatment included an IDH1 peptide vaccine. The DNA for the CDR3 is TGTGCCAGCAGCTCTAATAGAGGAAAATCAGACAGGGGCCAAGAGACCCAGTACTTC. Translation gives CASSSNRGKSDRGQETQYF.